This T cell receptor (beta chain) was identified in a study of radiotherapy plus CTLA-4 blockade in lung cancer. On the study more broadly: An objective response was seen in around 17% of patients, and disease control in 25% to 40%.

The V end was cut by 0 bases, the J end by 5 bases, with 14 bases between. There are 16 residues in the CDR3. The V gene's germline CDR1 is MNHEY and CDR2 SVGAGI. Receiving focal radiation plus CTLA-4 blockade with ipilimumab were patients who had chemo-refractory metastatic non-small-cell lung cancer. This clone showed up just once. The method was immunoSEQ multiplex PCR; TCRdb's version includes in-frame clones alone and lacks a portion of them. The sample has 30,000 to 35,000 clones, 80% to 90% seen once; the top ten hold around 25%. The J gene is TRBJ2-1, the V gene TRBV6-5; possible D gene TRBD1, 5 bases. This clonotype was sampled from a human donor with non-small cell lung cancer that progressed on radiotherapy plus ipilimumab. The specimen was peripheral blood, collected from a patient treated with radiotherapy plus ipilimumab. This CDR3 reads CASSYSSILRDNEQFF. The DNA for the CDR3 is TGTGCCAGCAGTTACTCGTCCATTCTCAGGGACAATGAGCAGTTCTTC.